The clone carrying this T cell receptor (beta chain) was seen only a few times. These data belong to a study of cytotoxic CD8 clonotypes in ibrutinib-treated CLL. Study background: Collecting the response samples happened after a median approximately 11 months of treatment, with a range of 6 to 36.

This CDR3 region has 19 residues. CDR1 is LGHNA and CDR2 is YNFKEQ in the germline V gene. The V and J ends lost 2 bases and 3 bases respectively, with 22 bases between them. Only in-frame clones appear in the TCRdb table, and some are missing; sequencing was by immunoSEQ multiplex PCR. The repertoire consists of some 200,000 clones, with around 75% occurring once and the leading ten covering more than 4.5%. The sequencing here drew on PBMCs, taken after 12 months of ibrutinib treatment. V and J are TRBV4-2 and TRBJ1-4, with D possibly matching TRBD1 (6 bases). The sequence was collected from a human donor with chronic lymphocytic leukemia. The CDR3 loop is CASSQPGRPGRGANEKLFF. The CDR3 DNA is TGTGCCAGCAGCCAACCAGGACGGCCCGGGAGGGGGGCTAATGAAAAACTGTTTTTT.